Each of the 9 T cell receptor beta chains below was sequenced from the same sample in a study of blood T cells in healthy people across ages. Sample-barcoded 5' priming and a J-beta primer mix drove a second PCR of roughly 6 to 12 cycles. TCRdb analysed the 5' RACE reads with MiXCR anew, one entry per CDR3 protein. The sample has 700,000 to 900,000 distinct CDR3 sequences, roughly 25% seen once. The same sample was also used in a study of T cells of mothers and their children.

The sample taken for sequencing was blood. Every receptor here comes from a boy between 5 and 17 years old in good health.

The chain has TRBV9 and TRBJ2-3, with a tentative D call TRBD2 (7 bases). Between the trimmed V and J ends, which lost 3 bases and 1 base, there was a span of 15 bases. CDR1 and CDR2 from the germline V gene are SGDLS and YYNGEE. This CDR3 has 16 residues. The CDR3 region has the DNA TGTGCCAGCAGCGGTGGGGGGGGGCATCGCACAGATACGCAGTATTTT. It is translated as CASSGGGGHRTDTQYF.

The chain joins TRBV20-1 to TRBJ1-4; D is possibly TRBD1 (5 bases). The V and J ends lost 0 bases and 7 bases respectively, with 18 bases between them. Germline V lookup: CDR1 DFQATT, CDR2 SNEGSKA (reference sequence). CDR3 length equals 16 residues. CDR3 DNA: TGCAGTGCTAGAGAACTAAGAGGGGCGAATGGTGAAAAACTGTTTTTT. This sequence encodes CSARELRGANGEKLFF.

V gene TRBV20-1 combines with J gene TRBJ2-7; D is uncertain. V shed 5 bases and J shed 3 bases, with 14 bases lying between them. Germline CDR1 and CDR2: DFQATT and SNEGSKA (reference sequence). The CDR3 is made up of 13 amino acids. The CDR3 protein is CSASVAQVYEQYF. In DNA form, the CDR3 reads TGCAGTGCTTCGGTAGCCCAAGTCTACGAGCAGTACTTC.

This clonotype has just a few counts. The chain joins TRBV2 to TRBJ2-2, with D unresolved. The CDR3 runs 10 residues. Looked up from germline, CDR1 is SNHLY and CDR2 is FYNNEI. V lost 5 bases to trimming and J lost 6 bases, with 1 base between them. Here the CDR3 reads CASSSGELFF. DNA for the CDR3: TGTGCCAGCAGTTCCGGGGAGCTGTTTTTT.

The chain's CDR3 is CASRPGSTGELFF. In DNA, the CDR3 is TGTGCCAGTCGGCCCGGCAGCACCGGGGAGCTGTTTTTT. The chain has TRBV7-9 and TRBJ2-2; D unresolved. Germline V gives CDR1 SEHNR, CDR2 FQNEAQ (reference sequence). Trimming stripped 9 bases from V and 4 bases from J, with 12 bases between. The CDR3 has 13 residues.

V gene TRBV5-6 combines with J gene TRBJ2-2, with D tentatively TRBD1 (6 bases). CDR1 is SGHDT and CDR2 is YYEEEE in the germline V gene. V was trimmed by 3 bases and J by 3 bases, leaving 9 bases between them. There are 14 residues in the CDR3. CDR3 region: CASSSDSYTGELFF. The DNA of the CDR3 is TGTGCCAGCAGCTCGGACAGCTACACCGGGGAGCTGTTTTTT.

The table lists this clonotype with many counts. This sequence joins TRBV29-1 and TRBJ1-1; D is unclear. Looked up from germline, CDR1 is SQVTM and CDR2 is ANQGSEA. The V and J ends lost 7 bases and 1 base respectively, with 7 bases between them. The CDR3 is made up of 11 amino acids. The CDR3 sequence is CSANKNTEAFF. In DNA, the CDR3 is TGCAGCGCAAATAAGAACACTGAAGCTTTCTTT.

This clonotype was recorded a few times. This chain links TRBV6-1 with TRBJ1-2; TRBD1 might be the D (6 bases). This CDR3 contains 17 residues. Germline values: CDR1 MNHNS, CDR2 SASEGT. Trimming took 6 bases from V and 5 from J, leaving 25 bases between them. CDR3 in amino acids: CASRAARLGGQGYGYTF. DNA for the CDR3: TGTGCCAGCAGAGCCGCCCGGTTAGGCGGCCAGGGGTATGGCTACACCTTC.

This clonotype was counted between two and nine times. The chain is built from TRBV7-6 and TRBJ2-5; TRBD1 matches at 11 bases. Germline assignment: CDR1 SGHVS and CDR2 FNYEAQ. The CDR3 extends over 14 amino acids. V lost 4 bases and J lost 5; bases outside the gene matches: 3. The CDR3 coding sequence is TGTGCCAGCAGCTCGGGACAGGGGGACGAGACCCAGTACTTC. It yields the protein CASSSGQGDETQYF.